This T cell receptor (beta chain) was identified during a study of T cells expressing NK-cell markers. Study context: The authors derived TCR beta repertoires from sorted CD3+CD56+NKG2C+, CD3+CD56+NKG2C- and CD3+CD56-NKG2C+ T cells. Seven of the eight sequenced donors were HCMV-seropositive; one was seronegative.

With UMIs, 5'RACE template switching was used to make TCR beta cDNA. TCRdb re-called the 5' RACE reads, yielding one record per CDR3 amino acid sequence without DNA. This sample's table reports about 260,000 distinct CDR3 sequences. Germline CDR1 reads SGHDN; CDR2 reads FVKESK. The CDR3 length is 17 residues. The sequencing input was blood T cells: a sorted CD56 or NKG2C T cell subset, CD4+ or CD8+ T cells, or bulk PBMC T cells (not recorded which). The chain uses TRBV14 and TRBJ2-1; without DNA, the TCRdb call of TRBD2 cannot be checked. The receptor was isolated from a woman between 18 and 70 years old in good health. The CDR3 protein is CASSQTSGRTSYNEQFF.